Sequencing of this TCR beta chain was carried out in a study of spatial heterogeneity in lung cancer. V lost 6 bases and J 1 base, leaving 13 bases between the germline ends. This CDR3 comprises 14 residues. Germline values: CDR1 MNHEY, CDR2 SMNVEV (reference sequence). Time point described: sample taken at primary tumor resection. TCRdb re-called the 5' RACE reads through MiXCR, storing one row per CDR3 protein. Of about 9,800 distinct CDR3 sequences in the sample, about 54% are singletons; the top ten hold around 26%. By sample share, this clonotype is medium-sized. The antigen is unknown. A library made for alpha chains picked up this beta chain off target, so its size means little. Findings and limits, study-wide: It was found that expanded intratumoral alpha and beta TCR counts tracked tumor mutation counts.

This material consisted of lung tumor tissue, taken at surgery. The clonotype comes from a female donor with early-stage non-small cell lung cancer. The genes are TRBV27 and TRBJ2-7; D tentatively fits TRBD1 or TRBD2 (6 bases each). This chain's CDR3 is CASSRQGRSYEQYF. The CDR3 DNA is TGTGCCAGCAGCCGGCAGGGGAGGTCCTACGAGCAGTACTTC.